Listed below are T cell receptor beta chains from one sample, sequenced in a study of blood T cell repertoires in COVID-19. Only in-frame clones appear in the TCRdb table, and some are missing; sequencing was by immunoSEQ multiplex PCR. In the table there are about 34,000 clones, 81% of which are singletons. The sample comprised peripheral blood. These receptors originate from a man aged 65 to 85 with COVID-19, enrolled during active disease. Each CDR3 is given with its conserved first and last residue. A D gene is named only where the DNA matches it firmly. Clone size is shown for a subset of rows, as once, few, many or a class of expanded clone.

>TRBV10-3|TRBJ1-1|.|TRBD1
TGTGCCATCAAAGGACAGGGGATTTACACTGAAGCTTTCTTT
CAIKGQGIYTEAFF
>TRBV27|TRBJ2-7|.|TRBD2
TGTGCCACCGCACCCGGGACTAGCGGGAATTTAGTTTTCGAGCAGTACTTC
CATAPGTSGNLVFEQYF
>TRBV6-2/TRBV6-3|TRBJ2-1|.|TRBD2
TGTGCCAGCAGTTACTCTGGGACTAGCGGGATAAATGAGCAGTTCTTC
CASSYSGTSGINEQFF
>TRBV7-9|TRBJ1-1|.|.
TGTGCCAGCAGCTTAGTAGGAGGTGAAGCTTTCTTT
CASSLVGGEAFF
>TRBV14|TRBJ2-1|.|TRBD2
TGTGCCAGCAGCCTCGGGGGGCTAGCGGGAGGTAGGAATGAGCAGTTCTTC
CASSLGGLAGGRNEQFF
>TRBV29-1|TRBJ2-7|.|TRBD1
TGCAGCGTACAGACAGGGGTGATTTACGAGCAGTACTTC
CSVQTGVIYEQYF
>TRBV11-2|TRBJ2-1|few|.
TGTGCCAGCAGCTTAGTCGCCGCGGACAATGAGCAGTTCTTC
CASSLVAADNEQFF
>TRBV7-8|TRBJ2-7|.|TRBD2
TGTGCCAGCACCGAGCGGGATTTAGCCGGCGAGCAGTACTTC
CASTERDLAGEQYF
>TRBV15|TRBJ1-6|.|.
TGTGCCACCAGCAGAGTAATAGGGGATTCACCCCTCCACTTT
CATSRVIGDSPLHF
>TRBV28|TRBJ2-1|.|.
TGTGCCAGCAGTTTTATTTATGAGCAGTTCTTC
CASSFIYEQFF
>TRBV7-8|TRBJ1-1|.|TRBD1
TGTGCCAGCAGCACCTGGCGGGACAGGATCACTGAAGCTTTCTTT
CASSTWRDRITEAFF
>TRBV9|TRBJ2-1|.|.
TGTGCCAGCAGCGTAGTAGCTAATGAGCAGTTCTTC
CASSVVANEQFF
>TRBV15|TRBJ2-1|.|.
TGTGCCACCAGCAGTCTAATTCGAGCGGCATACAATGAGCAGTTCTTC
CATSSLIRAAYNEQFF
>TRBV13|TRBJ2-1|once|.
TGTGCCAGCAGCTTAGAGGCAGGGTATCAGTTCTTC
CASSLEAGYQFF
>TRBV18|TRBJ1-2|.|TRBD1
TGTGCCAGCTCACCTCAGGGACAGGCAGATGGCTACACCTTC
CASSPQGQADGYTF
>TRBV2|TRBJ2-5|.|.
TGTGCCAGCAGAGCCGGGATTCAAGAGACCCAGTACTTC
CASRAGIQETQYF
>TRBV19|TRBJ2-2|.|.
TGTGCCAGTAGACTACAATTTGTCACAGGGTTTTCCGGGGAGCTGTTTTTT
CASRLQFVTGFSGELFF
>TRBV5-8|TRBJ2-2|.|.
TGTGCCAGCAGCCCGGATACACTAGCCACCGGGGAGCTGTTTTTT
CASSPDTLATGELFF
>TRBV7-9|TRBJ1-4|few|.
TGTGCCAGCAGCTCCGACACTGAATTCGAAAAACTGTTTTTT
CASSSDTEFEKLFF
>TRBV28|TRBJ1-2|.|.
TGTGCCAGCAGTCCTTTCGTCGGCCAGAGGTATGGCTACACCTTC
CASSPFVGQRYGYTF
>TRBV7-2|TRBJ2-5|few|TRBD1
TGTGCCAGCAGCTCGGGACAGGGTAGCCGAGAGACCCAGTACTTC
CASSSGQGSRETQYF
>TRBV7-2|TRBJ2-7|few|.
TGTGCCAGCAGCCACCGACAGGGAGGCTACGAGCAGTACTTC
CASSHRQGGYEQYF
>TRBV28|TRBJ2-1|few|TRBD1
TGTGCCAGCAGACGACAGGGCGGAGATGAGCAGTTCTTC
CASRRQGGDEQFF
>TRBV4-1|TRBJ1-6|.|.
TGCGCCAGCAGCCAGGGGCAGATGGGAGGATTAGGTTCACCCCTCCACTTT
CASSQGQMGGLGSPLHF